These 7 T cell receptor beta chains were all obtained from the same sample, sequenced in a study of blood T cells in healthy people across ages. For the second PCR, which ran for about 6 to 12 cycles, a sample-barcoded 5' primer and a J-beta primer mix were used. TCRdb independently ran MiXCR on the 5' RACE reads; one entry per CDR3 protein. There are about 1.8 million distinct CDR3 sequences in the sample; about 50% occur only once, and over 2% lies in the top ten. Source material: blood. The receptors originated from a woman aged 40 to 49 in good health.

The chain couples TRBV7-2 to TRBJ2-7; TRBD2 agrees at 12 bases. Germline-derived CDR1 and CDR2 are SGHTA and FQGNSA. The V and J ends lost 5 bases and 3 bases, in that order; junction bases with no gene match: 8. The CDR3 sequence is 16 residues long. CDR3 coding DNA: TGTGCCAGCAGCCCGGGACTAGCGGGTCCCCTCTACGAGCAGTACTTC. This translates into CASSPGLAGPLYEQYF.

This clonotype was seen more than once but under ten times. This chain connects TRBV12-3 or TRBV12-4 to TRBJ1-2; the D is unclear. The ends were cut back, 7 bases at V and 0 bases at J, with 12 bases in the middle. This CDR3 comprises 14 residues. The DNA for the CDR3 is TGTGCCAGCACCCCGGCCGGAGCTAACTATGGCTACACCTTC. Translation gives CASTPAGANYGYTF.

This clonotype was picked up one time. CDR3 bases: TGTGCCAGCAGTCCCCGGGACAGGGGCATACAGGGCTACACCTTC. Amino acids: CASSPRDRGIQGYTF. This sequence joins TRBV7-2 and TRBJ1-2; 10 bases match TRBD1. The V segment lost 6 bases and the J segment 8 bases; nucleotides outside the gene matches: 12. This CDR3 comprises 15 residues. The V gene's germline CDR1 is SGHTA and CDR2 FQGNSA.

The J gene is TRBJ2-3, the V gene TRBV5-1; D uncertain. Deletions cut 3 bases from V and 0 bases from J, with 11 bases between. This CDR3 has 15 amino acids. The germline V gene encodes CDR1 SGHRS and CDR2 YFSETQ. The CDR3 region has the DNA TGCGCCAGCAGCTCGCTCGGAACTAGCACAGATACGCAGTATTTT. Its translation is CASSSLGTSTDTQYF. The variable domain in full, completed from reference TRBV5-1 and TRBJ2-3, reads KAGVTQTPRYLIKTRGQQVTLSCSPISGHRSVSWYQQTPGQGLQFLFEYFSETQRNKGNFPGRFSGRQFSNSRSEMNVSTLELGDSALYLCASSSLGTSTDTQYFGPGTRLTVL.

The chain employs TRBV29-1 and TRBJ2-3; the D is unclear. The germline gives CDR1 SQVTM, CDR2 ANQGSEA. The CDR3 runs to 13 residues. Trimming removed 4 bases at V and 2 bases at J, with 10 bases between. CDR3 residues: CSVGRDFTDTQYF. DNA of the CDR3: TGCAGCGTTGGGAGAGACTTCACAGATACGCAGTATTTT.

This clonotype was counted at least ten times. The rearrangement uses TRBV29-1 and TRBJ2-3; TRBD2 aligns across 8 bases. Trimming took 2 bases from V and 3 from J; bases not matched to a gene: 4. The CDR3 extends over 14 amino acids. Germline values: CDR1 SQVTM, CDR2 ANQGSEA. Here the CDR3 reads CSVESGGATDTQYF. The CDR3 region has the DNA TGCAGCGTTGAATCCGGGGGGGCAACAGATACGCAGTATTTT.

In its sample, this clonotype was seen a few times. The chain links TRBV7-2 to TRBJ2-1; D possibly corresponds to TRBD1 (6 bases). The CDR3 contains 14 residues. Per germline, CDR1 SGHTA and CDR2 FQGNSA. V was pared by 5 bases and J by 8 bases, with 16 bases between. The chain's CDR3 is CASSPRPGVYEQFF. In DNA form, the CDR3 reads TGTGCCAGCAGCCCACGACCAGGGGTCTATGAGCAGTTCTTC.